A single sample is the source of the 5 T cell receptor beta chains below, sequenced in a study of blood T cell repertoires in COVID-19. TCRdb's copy holds only in-frame clones and misses some; the assay was immunoSEQ multiplex PCR. This sample has tens of thousands of clones, with roughly 88% found just once. Sequencing was carried out using peripheral blood. The receptor source for this set is a woman of 80 years or more with COVID-19, enrolled during active disease.

This clone was seen a single time. The chain uses TRBV7-9 and TRBJ2-3; tentatively, D is TRBD1 (6 bases). This CDR3 has 17 amino acids. From germline, CDR1 is SEHNR and CDR2 FQNEAQ (reference sequence). V was clipped by 1 base and J by 0 bases, with 14 bases between them. CDR3 nucleotides: TGTGCCAGCAGCTTAGGTGGGGGCCCCTTTAGCACAGATACGCAGTATTTT. Its translation: CASSLGGGPFSTDTQYF.

The chain recombines TRBV28 with TRBJ2-5, with 7 bases that match TRBD2. CDR3 size: 14 residues. CDR1 is MDHEN, CDR2 SYDVKM, per germline. With 3 bases clipped from V and 4 bases from J, the junction kept 5 bases outside the gene matches. The CDR3, as DNA: TGTGCCAGCAGTTTCAGCGGGATCGGAGAGACCCAGTACTTC. Protein: CASSFSGIGETQYF.

The V and J genes are TRBV10-3 and TRBJ2-7; 7 bases fit TRBD1. The CDR3 runs to 13 residues. V lost 4 bases, J lost 4 bases, and 4 bases stayed unmatched. Per the germline V gene, CDR1 is ENHRY and CDR2 is SYGVKD. The CDR3 coding sequence is TGTGCCATCAGTGCCTTACAGGGGTACGAGCAGTACTTC. Translating it yields CAISALQGYEQYF.

The V call is TRBV6-2 or TRBV6-3, the J call TRBJ2-7; no definite D call. V lost 5 bases, J lost 9 bases, and 17 bases lay in between. The CDR3 loop spans 13 amino acids. Germline assignment: CDR1 MNHEY and CDR2 SVGEGT. The CDR3 DNA follows: TGTGCCAGCAGTCCCTCCGGGTCCCTAAGGCAGTACTTC. This codes for CASSPSGSLRQYF.

The J gene is TRBJ2-1, the V gene TRBV30; 10 bases map to TRBD2. The V gene's germline CDR1 is GTSNPN and CDR2 SVGIG (reference sequence). V dropped 8 bases and J dropped 4; count of bases not matched to a gene: 8. CDR3 length: 14 residues. CDR3 region: CALAGVAAYNEQFF. CDR3 bases: TGTGCCCTAGCGGGGGTAGCGGCTTACAATGAGCAGTTCTTC.